This T cell receptor beta chain came from a study of PD-1 blockade in classical Hodgkin lymphoma. Points from the study as a whole: Newly diagnosed patients were reported to exhibit reduced baseline TCR diversity relative to healthy donors. There was a significant rise in CD4+ TCR diversity by C4D1, with no such rise for CD8+. Patients were excluded if nivolumab began under 1 year after ASCT (the autologous transplant).

Clones were sequenced by immunoSEQ multiplex PCR, and TCRdb holds only the in-frame ones, with some missing. The table lists under 80,000 clones, about 70% of them singletons, with 7% to 10% in the top ten. This clone showed up just a few times. Its matching antigen is unknown. Each of the patients experienced relapse following autologous stem cell transplantation, and their brentuximab vedotin exposure differed. This receptor was obtained from a human donor with classical Hodgkin lymphoma. The specimen was peripheral blood mononuclear cells (PBMCs), collected before the second cycle of nivolumab.

CDR3 sequence reads: CASSLAGDKEKLFF. Here the CDR3 DNA reads TGTGCCAGCAGCTTGGCAGGGGATAAGGAAAAACTGTTTTTT. This rearrangement joins TRBV7-9 to TRBJ1-4; TRBD1 might be the D (6 bases). With 3 bases removed from V and 8 bases from J, the gap between germline ends came to 13 bases. This CDR3 has 14 residues. The V gene's germline CDR1 is SEHNR and CDR2 FQNEAQ (reference sequence).